The present T cell receptor beta chain was sequenced within a study of blood T cell repertoires in COVID-19. About the study: Donors in the United States, Italy and Spain gave samples during acute or convalescent COVID-19.

V lost 2 bases to trimming and J lost 1 base; unmatched junction nucleotides: 15. CDR3 length: 19 residues. Looked up from germline, CDR1 is MDHEN and CDR2 is SYDVKM. In the original workflow: Counts of nucleated cells, estimated from reference gene primer amplification, were obtained. This table comes from immunoSEQ multiplex PCR, and its TCRdb copy is limited to in-frame clones, with some not included. The V and J calls and clone size come from that table; D and trimming were worked out from the DNA. The table has 70,000 to 85,000 clones, around 90% seen once. This chain joins TRBV28 and TRBJ2-3, with 7 bases identical to TRBD2. The sample taken for sequencing was peripheral blood. This receptor was taken from a woman between 55 and 75 years old with active COVID-19. CDR3 DNA: TGTGCCAGCAGTTTACATTCCCCAGGACTAGACCCTGGCACAGATACGCAGTATTTT. This sequence encodes CASSLHSPGLDPGTDTQYF.